The clone carrying this T cell receptor (beta chain) has only a few counts. Regarding time point: baseline, week 1 (first vaccination visit). The treatment: pre-vaccination baseline after standard-of-care therapy. Each astrocytoma in the donors was new, WHO grade 3 or 4, IDH1-mutant and ATRX-lost. This entry comes from a study of a mutant IDH1 vaccine in newly diagnosed glioma. Study background: Treated patients had a mean age of approximately 40 years and a sex split that was around 60% male and 37.5% female. Previous treatment comprised radiotherapy, temozolomide, or both, mostly both.

Measured with immunoSEQ multiplex PCR; TCRdb has only the in-frame clones, and not every one. The sample shows some 70,000 clones, 79% of them seen only once. The clonotype originates from a man in his fifties with glioma. The specimen was PBMCs, collected from a glioma patient treated with radiotherapy, temozolomide or both.

DNA for the CDR3: TGTGCCAGCAGCCCCGGGACTTCCACTGAAGCTTTCTTT. The encoded protein is CASSPGTSTEAFF. The chain combines TRBV11-3 with TRBJ1-1; weak D call: TRBD1 (5 bases). The germline V gene encodes CDR1 SGHNT and CDR2 YENEEA. This CDR3 contains 13 residues. The V end was cut by 5 bases, the J end by 4 bases, with 11 bases between.